The present entry profiles one T cell receptor beta chain with its context. Germline V gene data show CDR1 as SEHNR and CDR2 as FQNEAQ (reference sequence). The CDR3 consists of 18 residues. V lost 5 bases and J lost 2; bases outside the gene matches: 13. Assay: immunoSEQ multiplex PCR; the TCRdb copy retains only in-frame clones and omits some. The sample consists of around 140,000 clones, roughly 92% of them appearing once. The sample comes from a study of control samples from healthy donors and cancer patients. Sequencing was done on a sample of blood. This chain links TRBV7-9 with TRBJ2-2; 8 nucleotides agree with TRBD2. The TCR sequence derives from a man aged 18 to 29 in good health. Here the CDR3 reads CASSHITSGLPNTGELFF. DNA of the CDR3: TGTGCCAGCAGCCATATAACTAGCGGACTCCCTAACACCGGGGAGCTGTTTTTT.